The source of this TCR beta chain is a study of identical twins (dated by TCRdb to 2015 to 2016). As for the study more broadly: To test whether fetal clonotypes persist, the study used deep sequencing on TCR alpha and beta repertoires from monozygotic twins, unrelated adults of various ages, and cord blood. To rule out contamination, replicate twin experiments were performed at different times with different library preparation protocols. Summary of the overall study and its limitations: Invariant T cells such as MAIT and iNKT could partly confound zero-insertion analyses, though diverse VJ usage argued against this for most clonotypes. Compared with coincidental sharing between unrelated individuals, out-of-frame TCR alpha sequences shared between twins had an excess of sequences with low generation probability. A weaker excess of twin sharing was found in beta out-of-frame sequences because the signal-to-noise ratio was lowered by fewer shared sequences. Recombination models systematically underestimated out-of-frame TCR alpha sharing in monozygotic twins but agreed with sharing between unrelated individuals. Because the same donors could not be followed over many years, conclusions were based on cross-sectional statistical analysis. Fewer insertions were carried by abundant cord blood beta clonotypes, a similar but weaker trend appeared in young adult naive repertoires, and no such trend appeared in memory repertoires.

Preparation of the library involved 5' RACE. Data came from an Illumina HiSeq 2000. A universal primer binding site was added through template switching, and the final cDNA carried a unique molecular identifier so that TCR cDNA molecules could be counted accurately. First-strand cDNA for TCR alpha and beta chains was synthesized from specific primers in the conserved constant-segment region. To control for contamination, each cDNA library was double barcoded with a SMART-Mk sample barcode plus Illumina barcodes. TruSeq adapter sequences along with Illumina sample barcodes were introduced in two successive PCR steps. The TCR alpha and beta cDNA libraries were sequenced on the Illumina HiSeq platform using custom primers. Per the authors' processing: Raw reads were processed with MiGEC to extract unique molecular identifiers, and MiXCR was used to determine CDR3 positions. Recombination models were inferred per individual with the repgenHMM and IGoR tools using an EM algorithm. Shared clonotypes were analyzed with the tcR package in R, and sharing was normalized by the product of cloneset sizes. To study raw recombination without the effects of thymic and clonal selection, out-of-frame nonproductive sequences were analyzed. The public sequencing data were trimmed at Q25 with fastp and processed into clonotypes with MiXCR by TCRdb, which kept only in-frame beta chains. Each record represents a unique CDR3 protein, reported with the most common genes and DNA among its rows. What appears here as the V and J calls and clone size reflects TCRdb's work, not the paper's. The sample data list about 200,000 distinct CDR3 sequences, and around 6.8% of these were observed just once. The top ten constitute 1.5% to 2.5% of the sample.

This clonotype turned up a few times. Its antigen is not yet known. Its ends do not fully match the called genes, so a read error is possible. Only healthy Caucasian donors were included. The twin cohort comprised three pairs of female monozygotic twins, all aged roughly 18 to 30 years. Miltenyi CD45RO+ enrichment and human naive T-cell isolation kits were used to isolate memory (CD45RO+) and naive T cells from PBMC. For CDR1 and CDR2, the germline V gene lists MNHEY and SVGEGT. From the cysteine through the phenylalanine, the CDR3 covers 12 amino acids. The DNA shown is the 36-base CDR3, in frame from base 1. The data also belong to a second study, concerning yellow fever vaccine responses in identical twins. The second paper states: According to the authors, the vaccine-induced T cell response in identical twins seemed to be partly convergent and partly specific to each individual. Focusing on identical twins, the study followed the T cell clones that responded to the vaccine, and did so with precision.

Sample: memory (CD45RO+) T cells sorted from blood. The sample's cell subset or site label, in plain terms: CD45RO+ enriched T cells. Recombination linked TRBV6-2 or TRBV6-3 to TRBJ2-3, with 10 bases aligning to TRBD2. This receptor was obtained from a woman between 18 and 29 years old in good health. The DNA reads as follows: TGTGCCAGCAGTACGGGACTAGCGTCGCAATATTTT. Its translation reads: CASSTGLASQYF.